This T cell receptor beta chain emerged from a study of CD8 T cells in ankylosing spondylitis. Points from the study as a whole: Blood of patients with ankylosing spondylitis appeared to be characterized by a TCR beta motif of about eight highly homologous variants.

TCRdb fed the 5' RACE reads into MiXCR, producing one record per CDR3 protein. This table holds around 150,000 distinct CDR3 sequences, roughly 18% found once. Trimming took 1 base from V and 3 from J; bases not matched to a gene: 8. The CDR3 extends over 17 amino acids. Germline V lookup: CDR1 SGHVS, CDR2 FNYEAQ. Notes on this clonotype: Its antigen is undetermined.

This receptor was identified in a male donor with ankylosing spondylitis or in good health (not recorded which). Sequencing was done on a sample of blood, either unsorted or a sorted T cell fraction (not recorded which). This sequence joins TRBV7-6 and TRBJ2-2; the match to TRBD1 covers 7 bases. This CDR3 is CASSLVRDRVYTGELFF. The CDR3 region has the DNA TGTGCCAGCAGCTTAGTAAGAGACAGGGTTTACACCGGGGAGCTGTTTTTT.